A selection of T cell receptor beta chains follows, all from one sample in a study of blood T cell repertoires in COVID-19. The table came from immunoSEQ multiplex PCR; TCRdb's copy has only in-frame clones and leaves some out. Of 540,000 or so clones listed, approximately 91% are singletons. The sequencing input was peripheral blood. The origin of the receptors is a woman in her forties or fifties with COVID-19, enrolled during active disease. Each CDR3 is given with its conserved first and last residue. A D gene is named only where the DNA matches it firmly. Size is stated for part of the rows, as once, few or many counts, or as a class when the clone is expanded.

size,J,V,D,CDR3,DNA
few,TRBJ2-2,TRBV5-1,NA,CASSLGGSNTGELFF,TGCGCCAGCAGCTTGGGAGGGTCGAACACCGGGGAGCTGTTTTTT
few,TRBJ1-1,TRBV19,TRBD1,CASLERGLRFTEAFF,TGTGCCAGTCTGGAGAGGGGGCTAAGGTTTACTGAAGCTTTCTTT
NA,TRBJ2-7,TRBV4-2,NA,CASRQGGARYEQYF,TGTGCCAGCAGACAGGGGGGGGCCCGCTACGAGCAGTACTTC
once,TRBJ1-4,TRBV18,TRBD1,CASSPSQTDRGFRTNEKLFF,TGTGCCAGCTCACCCTCACAAACGGACAGGGGGTTCCGAACTAATGAAAAACTGTTTTTT
NA,TRBJ1-3,TRBV5-1,NA,CASSLTGSIGNTIYF,TGCGCCAGCAGCTTAACAGGGTCGATTGGAAACACCATATATTTT
NA,TRBJ1-3,TRBV6-5,NA,CASSRGGGNTIYF,TGTGCCAGCAGCCGGGGAGGAGGAAACACCATATATTTT
NA,TRBJ2-6,TRBV3-1/TRBV3-2,NA,CASSRSSGANVLTF,TGTGCCAGCAGCCGTAGCTCTGGGGCCAACGTCCTGACTTTC
few,TRBJ2-7,TRBV4-2,NA,CASSQARDFSYEQYF,TGTGCCAGCAGCCAGGCCCGGGACTTCTCCTACGAGCAGTACTTC
NA,TRBJ1-2,TRBV5-1,TRBD1,CASSPDRALSGYTF,TGCGCCAGCAGCCCGGACAGGGCCCTCAGTGGCTACACCTTC
NA,TRBJ2-7,TRBV28,TRBD1,CASTKSTGGEQYF,TGTGCCAGCACCAAATCAACAGGGGGAGAGCAGTACTTC
NA,TRBJ2-5,TRBV11-3,NA,CASSLGEKETQYF,TGTGCCAGCAGCTTAGGAGAAAAAGAGACCCAGTACTTC
few,TRBJ2-7,TRBV7-9,TRBD1,CASSLDRGDEQYF,TGTGCCAGCAGCTTAGACAGGGGCGACGAGCAGTACTTC
NA,TRBJ2-5,TRBV28,TRBD2,CASSSSTLLSSGGRETQYF,TGTGCCAGCAGTTCGTCGACACTCCTTTCTAGCGGGGGGAGGGAGACCCAGTACTTC
NA,TRBJ1-3,TRBV6-5,NA,CASRQVSSGNTIYF,TGTGCCAGCAGACAGGTTAGCTCTGGAAACACCATATATTTT
NA,TRBJ1-2,TRBV10-3,NA,CAISERGYGYTF,TGTGCCATCAGTGAGAGGGGCTATGGCTACACCTTC
NA,TRBJ1-4,TRBV7-9,NA,CASSPRGGGEKLFF,TGTGCCAGCAGCCCTAGGGGTGGTGGTGAAAAACTGTTTTTT
NA,TRBJ2-7,TRBV29-1,NA,CSVEGDSYEQYF,TGCAGCGTTGAAGGAGATTCCTACGAGCAGTACTTC
NA,TRBJ2-2,TRBV19,TRBD2,CASSIVSGEGTGELFF,TGTGCCAGTAGTATAGTATCGGGGGAGGGCACCGGGGAGCTGTTTTTT
NA,TRBJ1-2,TRBV5-1,NA,CASSLEGGYGYTF,TGCGCCAGCAGCTTGGAAGGAGGCTATGGCTACACCTTC
once,TRBJ1-2,TRBV7-3,TRBD1,CASSFGDRVRGYTF,TGTGCCAGCAGCTTCGGGGACAGGGTGCGTGGCTACACCTTC
once,TRBJ1-1,TRBV6-5,NA,CASSPSGDTKAFF,TGTGCCAGCAGCCCAAGTGGGGACACAAAAGCTTTCTTT
NA,TRBJ1-3,TRBV24-1,NA,CATSDSGAPFSGNTIYF,TGTGCCACCAGTGATTCTGGGGCTCCCTTCTCTGGAAACACCATATATTTT
NA,TRBJ2-5,TRBV3-1/TRBV3-2,NA,CASSQSYGETQYF,TGTGCCAGCAGCCAAAGCTACGGAGAGACCCAGTACTTC
NA,TRBJ2-2,TRBV14,TRBD1,CASSQRDSKFTGELFF,TGTGCCAGCAGCCAACGGGACAGCAAGTTCACCGGGGAGCTGTTTTTT
NA,TRBJ2-3,TRBV5-1,TRBD2,CASSRGLAGSDTQYF,TGCGCCAGCAGCCGCGGACTAGCGGGGTCAGATACGCAGTATTTT
NA,TRBJ2-1,TRBV7-2,TRBD2,CASSLGSSGGNEQFF,TGTGCCAGCAGCTTAGGGAGTAGCGGGGGCAATGAGCAGTTCTTC
NA,TRBJ1-1,TRBV7-2,NA,CASSLLEGPTEAFF,TGTGCCAGCAGCTTATTGGAGGGTCCCACTGAAGCTTTCTTT
NA,TRBJ1-2,TRBV5-6,TRBD1,CASSELGQNYGYTF,TGTGCCAGCAGCGAATTGGGACAGAACTATGGCTACACCTTC
NA,TRBJ1-1,TRBV28,TRBD1,CASSKPGQLNTEAFF,TGTGCCAGCAGTAAGCCGGGACAGCTGAACACTGAAGCTTTCTTT
NA,TRBJ2-6,TRBV2,TRBD1,CASRQQLGQGADGANVLTF,TGTGCCAGCAGACAACAATTGGGACAGGGGGCGGACGGGGCCAACGTCCTGACTTTC
NA,TRBJ1-1,TRBV27,TRBD1,CASSSPDRGLPTEAFF,TGTGCCAGCAGTTCCCCGGACAGGGGGCTTCCAACTGAAGCTTTCTTT
NA,TRBJ1-1,TRBV4-1,TRBD1,CASSRSDRGASEAFF,TGCGCCAGCAGCCGCTCGGACAGGGGAGCGAGTGAAGCTTTCTTT
NA,TRBJ2-5,TRBV2,TRBD2,CASSGTSGGARETQYF,TGTGCCAGCAGTGGGACTAGCGGGGGGGCCAGAGAGACCCAGTACTTC
NA,TRBJ1-2,TRBV2,NA,CASKLPGDASYGYTF,TGTGCCAGCAAATTGCCGGGGGACGCTTCCTATGGCTACACCTTC
NA,TRBJ1-5,TRBV6-5,NA,CASSPGGYSNQPQHF,TGTGCCAGCAGCCCGGGGGGGTATAGCAATCAGCCCCAGCATTTT
NA,TRBJ1-5,TRBV9,NA,CASSGTGNQPQHF,TGTGCCAGCAGCGGGACAGGCAATCAGCCCCAGCATTTT
NA,TRBJ1-5,TRBV19,NA,CASSIGERGSNQPQHF,TGTGCCAGTAGTATAGGGGAGCGGGGAAGCAATCAGCCCCAGCATTTT
NA,TRBJ2-1,TRBV30,TRBD2,CAWTSSGATNEQFF,TGTGCCTGGACTTCTAGCGGGGCAACCAATGAGCAGTTCTTC
NA,TRBJ2-1,TRBV5-1,TRBD2,CASSKTSGNPRGNEQFF,TGCGCCAGCAGCAAGACTAGCGGCAATCCCAGGGGCAATGAGCAGTTCTTC
NA,TRBJ2-6,TRBV21-1,NA,CASSKGGQRAGANVLTF,TGTGCCAGCAGCAAAGGGGGACAGCGAGCTGGGGCCAACGTCCTGACTTTC
once,TRBJ2-1,TRBV28,TRBD2,CASSATRTSRQFF,TGTGCCAGCAGTGCTACCCGGACTAGTAGGCAGTTCTTC
NA,TRBJ1-4,TRBV5-1,TRBD1,CASSFAPGTGDEKLFF,TGCGCCAGCAGCTTTGCCCCCGGGACAGGGGATGAAAAACTGTTTTTT
NA,TRBJ2-7,TRBV28,TRBD2,CACREGSSYEQYF,TGTGCCTGCCGGGAGGGAAGCTCCTACGAGCAGTACTTC
NA,TRBJ1-6,TRBV18,NA,CASSPEQDSPLHF,TGTGCCAGCTCACCCGAACAGGATTCACCCCTCCACTTT
NA,TRBJ1-1,TRBV19,NA,CASQAGNTEAFF,TGTGCCAGTCAAGCAGGGAACACTGAAGCTTTCTTT
NA,TRBJ2-3,TRBV9,NA,CASSVGGVTDTQYF,TGTGCCAGCAGCGTAGGCGGGGTCACAGATACGCAGTATTTT
NA,TRBJ2-3,TRBV7-2,NA,CASSPRVGARYTDTQYF,TGTGCCAGCAGCCCGCGGGTGGGGGCGCGCTACACAGATACGCAGTATTTT
NA,TRBJ1-2,TRBV7-2,NA,CASSLFRGYTF,TGTGCCAGCAGCTTGTTTCGTGGCTACACCTTC
NA,TRBJ1-1,TRBV6-5,TRBD1,CASSSWGQGEAFF,TGTGCCAGCAGTTCCTGGGGACAGGGTGAAGCTTTCTTT
NA,TRBJ1-4,TRBV18,NA,CASSGGQNEKLFF,TGTGCCAGCTCCGGGGGGCAGAATGAAAAACTGTTTTTT
NA,TRBJ1-2,TRBV30,TRBD1,CAWSFDAPGTGNGYTF,TGTGCCTGGAGCTTTGACGCGCCCGGGACAGGGAATGGCTACACCTTC
few,TRBJ1-5,TRBV2,NA,CASSTTGPGNQPQHF,TGTGCCAGCAGTACCACAGGGCCAGGCAATCAGCCCCAGCATTTT
NA,TRBJ2-2,TRBV10-2,NA,CASSGRVDTGELFF,TGCGCCAGCTCGGGCAGGGTTGACACCGGGGAGCTGTTTTTT
NA,TRBJ2-7,TRBV30,NA,CAWAGTHSYEQYF,TGTGCCTGGGCCGGGACACACTCCTACGAGCAGTACTTC
NA,TRBJ2-1,TRBV10-2,NA,CASRGGADNEQFF,TGCGCCAGCAGGGGGGGGGCCGACAATGAGCAGTTCTTC
once,TRBJ1-5,TRBV7-6,TRBD1,CASRRRDRGRSGQPQHF,TGTGCCAGCAGACGGAGGGACAGGGGGCGTTCGGGTCAGCCCCAGCATTTT
few,TRBJ2-6,TRBV5-8,TRBD2,CASSLGSGLGANVLTF,TGTGCCAGCAGCTTGGGTAGCGGGTTGGGGGCCAACGTCCTGACTTTC
NA,TRBJ1-2,TRBV7-9,TRBD1,CASRPYRGGDYGYTF,TGTGCCAGCAGGCCATACAGGGGAGGAGACTATGGCTACACCTTC